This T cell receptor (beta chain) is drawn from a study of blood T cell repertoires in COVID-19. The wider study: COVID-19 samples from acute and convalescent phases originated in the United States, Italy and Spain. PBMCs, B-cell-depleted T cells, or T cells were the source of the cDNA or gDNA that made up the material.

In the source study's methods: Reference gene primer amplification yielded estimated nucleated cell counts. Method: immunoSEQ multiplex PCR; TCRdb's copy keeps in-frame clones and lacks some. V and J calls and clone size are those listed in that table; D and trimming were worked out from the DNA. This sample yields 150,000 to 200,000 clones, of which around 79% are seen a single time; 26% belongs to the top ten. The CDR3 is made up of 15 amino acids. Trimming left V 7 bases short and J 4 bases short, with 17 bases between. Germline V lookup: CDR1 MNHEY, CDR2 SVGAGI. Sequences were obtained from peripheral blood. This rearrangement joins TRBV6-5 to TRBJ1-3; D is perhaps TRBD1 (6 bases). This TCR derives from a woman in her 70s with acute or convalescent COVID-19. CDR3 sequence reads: CASTIGQLAGNTIYF. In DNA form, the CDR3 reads TGTGCCAGCACCATAGGACAGTTAGCGGGAAACACCATATATTTT.